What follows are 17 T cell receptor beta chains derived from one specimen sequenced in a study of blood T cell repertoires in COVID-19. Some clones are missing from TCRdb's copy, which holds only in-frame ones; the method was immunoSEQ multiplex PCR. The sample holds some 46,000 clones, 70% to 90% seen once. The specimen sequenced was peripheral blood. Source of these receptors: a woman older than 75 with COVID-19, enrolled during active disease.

The CDR3 is CAISEGTSGRAGEQFF. CDR3 nucleotides: TGTGCCATCAGTGAGGGGACTAGCGGGAGGGCAGGAGAGCAGTTCTTC. V and J are TRBV10-3 and TRBJ2-1; the match to TRBD2 covers 16 bases. Germline CDR1 ENHRY, CDR2 SYGVKD. This CDR3 spans 16 amino acids. V lost 2 bases and J lost 10; bases outside the gene matches: 5.

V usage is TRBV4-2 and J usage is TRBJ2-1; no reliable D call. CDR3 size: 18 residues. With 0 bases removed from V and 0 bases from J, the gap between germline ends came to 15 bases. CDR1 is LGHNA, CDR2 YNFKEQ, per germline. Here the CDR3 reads CASSQEMWMESSYNEQFF. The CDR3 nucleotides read TGTGCCAGCAGCCAAGAGATGTGGATGGAGAGCTCCTACAATGAGCAGTTCTTC.

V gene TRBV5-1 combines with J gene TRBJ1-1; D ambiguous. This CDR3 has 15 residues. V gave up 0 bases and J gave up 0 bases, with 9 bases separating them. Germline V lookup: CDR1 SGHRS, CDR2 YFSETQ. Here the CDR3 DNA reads TGCGCCAGCAGCTTGGGGCACCCGCTGAACACTGAAGCTTTCTTT. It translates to CASSLGHPLNTEAFF.

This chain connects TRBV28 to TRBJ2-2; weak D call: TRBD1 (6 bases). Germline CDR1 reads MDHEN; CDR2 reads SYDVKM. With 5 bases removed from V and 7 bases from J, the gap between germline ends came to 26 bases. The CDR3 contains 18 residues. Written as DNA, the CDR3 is TGTGCCAGCAGTGCGACTGGGGGCAGGGTAAGGCCCAGCGGGGAGCTGTTTTTT. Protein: CASSATGGRVRPSGELFF. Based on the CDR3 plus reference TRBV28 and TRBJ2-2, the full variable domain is DVKVTQSSRYLVKRTGEKVFLECVQDMDHENMFWYRQDPGLGLRLIYFSYDVKMKEKGDIPEGYSVSREKKERFSLILESASTNQTSMYLCASSATGGRVRPSGELFFGEGSRLTVL.

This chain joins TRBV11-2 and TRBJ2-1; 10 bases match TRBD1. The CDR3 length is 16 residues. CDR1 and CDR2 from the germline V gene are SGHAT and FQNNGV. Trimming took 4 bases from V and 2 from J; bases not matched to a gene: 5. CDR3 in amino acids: CASSYEGQGPYNEQFF. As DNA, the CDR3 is TGTGCCAGCAGCTATGAGGGACAGGGGCCCTACAATGAGCAGTTCTTC.

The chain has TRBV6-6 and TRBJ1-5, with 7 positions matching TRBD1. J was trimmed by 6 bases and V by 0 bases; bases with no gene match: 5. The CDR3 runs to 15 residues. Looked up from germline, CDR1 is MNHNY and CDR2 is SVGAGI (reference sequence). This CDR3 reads CASSYSRQGGQPQHF. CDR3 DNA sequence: TGTGCCAGCAGTTACTCCCGACAGGGCGGTCAGCCCCAGCATTTT.

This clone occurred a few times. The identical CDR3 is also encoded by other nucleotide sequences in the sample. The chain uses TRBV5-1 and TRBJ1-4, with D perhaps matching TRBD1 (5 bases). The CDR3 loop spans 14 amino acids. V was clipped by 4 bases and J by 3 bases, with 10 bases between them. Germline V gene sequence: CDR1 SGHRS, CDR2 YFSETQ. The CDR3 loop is CASSLQGSNEKLFF. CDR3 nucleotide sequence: TGCGCCAGCAGCCTTCAGGGTTCTAATGAAAAACTGTTTTTT.

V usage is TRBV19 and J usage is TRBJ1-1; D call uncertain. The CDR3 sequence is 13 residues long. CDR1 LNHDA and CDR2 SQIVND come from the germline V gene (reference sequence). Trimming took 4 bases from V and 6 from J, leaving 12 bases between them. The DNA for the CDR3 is TGTGCCAGTAGTACACATGGGAGGCCTGAAGCTTTCTTT. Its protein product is CASSTHGRPEAFF.

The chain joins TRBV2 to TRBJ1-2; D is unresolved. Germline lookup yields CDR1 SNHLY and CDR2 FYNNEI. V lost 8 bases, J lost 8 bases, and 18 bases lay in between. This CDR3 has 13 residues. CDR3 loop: CASRAQSGGGYTF. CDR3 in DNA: TGTGCCAGCCGGGCCCAGTCCGGCGGGGGCTACACCTTC.

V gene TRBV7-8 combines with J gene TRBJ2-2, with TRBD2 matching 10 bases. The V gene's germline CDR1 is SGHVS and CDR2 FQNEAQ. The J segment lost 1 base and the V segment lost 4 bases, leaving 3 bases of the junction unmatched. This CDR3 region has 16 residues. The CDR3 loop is CASSSGLAENTGELFF. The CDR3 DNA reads TGTGCCAGCAGCTCAGGACTAGCGGAGAACACCGGGGAGCTGTTTTTT.

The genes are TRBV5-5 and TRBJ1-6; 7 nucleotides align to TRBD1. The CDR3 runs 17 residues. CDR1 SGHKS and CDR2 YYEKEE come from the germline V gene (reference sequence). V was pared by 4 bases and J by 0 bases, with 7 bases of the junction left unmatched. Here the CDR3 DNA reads TGTGCCAGCAGCACGGGACAGCGGAGCTCCTATAATTCACCCCTCCACTTT. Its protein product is CASSTGQRSSYNSPLHF.

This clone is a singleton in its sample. CDR3 sequence reads: CASSSPLAGQFF. The DNA of the CDR3 is TGTGCCAGCAGTTCTCCCCTAGCGGGGCAGTTCTTC. The chain employs TRBV28 and TRBJ2-1; 8 bases are a match to TRBD2. There are 12 residues in the CDR3. Unmatched junction bases numbered 5, after V lost 4 bases and J lost 12 bases. CDR1 and CDR2 (germline): MDHEN, SYDVKM. The full variable domain, completed using reference TRBV28 and TRBJ2-1, is DVKVTQSSRYLVKRTGEKVFLECVQDMDHENMFWYRQDPGLGLRLIYFSYDVKMKEKGDIPEGYSVSREKKERFSLILESASTNQTSMYLCASSSPLAGQFFGPGTRLTVL.

Here the CDR3 reads CASSQGDSASYEQYF. CDR3 DNA: TGCGCCAGCAGCCAAGGAGACAGTGCATCCTACGAGCAGTACTTC. The rearrangement uses TRBV4-1 and TRBJ2-7; D may be TRBD1 (5 bases). Trimming left V 1 base short and J 1 base short, with 11 bases between. The length of the CDR3 is 15 residues. Per germline, CDR1 MGHRA and CDR2 YSYEKL.

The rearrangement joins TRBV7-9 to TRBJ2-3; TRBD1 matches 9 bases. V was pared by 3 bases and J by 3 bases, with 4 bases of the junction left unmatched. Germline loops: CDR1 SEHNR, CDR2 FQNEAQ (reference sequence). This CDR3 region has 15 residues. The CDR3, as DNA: TGTGCCAGCAGCTTCAGACAGGGGGGGACAGATACGCAGTATTTT. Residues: CASSFRQGGTDTQYF.

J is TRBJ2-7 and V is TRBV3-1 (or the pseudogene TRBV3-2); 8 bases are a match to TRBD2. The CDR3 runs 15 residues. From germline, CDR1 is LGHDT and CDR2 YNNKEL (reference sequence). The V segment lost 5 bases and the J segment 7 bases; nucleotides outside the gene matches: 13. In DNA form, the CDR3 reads TGTGCCAGCAGCGCCAGGGGTGCGGGAGGCTTAGAGCAGTACTTC. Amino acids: CASSARGAGGLEQYF.

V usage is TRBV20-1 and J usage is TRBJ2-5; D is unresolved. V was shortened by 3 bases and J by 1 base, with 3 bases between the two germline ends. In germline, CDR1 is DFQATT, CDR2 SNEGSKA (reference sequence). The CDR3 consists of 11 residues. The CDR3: CSASGQETQYF. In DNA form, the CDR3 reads TGCAGTGCTAGCGGCCAAGAGACCCAGTACTTC.

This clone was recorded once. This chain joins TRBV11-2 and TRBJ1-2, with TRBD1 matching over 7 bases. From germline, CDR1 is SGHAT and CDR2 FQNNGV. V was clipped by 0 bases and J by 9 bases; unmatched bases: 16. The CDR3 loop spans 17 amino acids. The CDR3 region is CASSLDRTGGYRESYTF. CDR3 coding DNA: TGTGCCAGCAGCTTAGATAGGACAGGTGGCTACCGAGAAAGCTACACCTTC.